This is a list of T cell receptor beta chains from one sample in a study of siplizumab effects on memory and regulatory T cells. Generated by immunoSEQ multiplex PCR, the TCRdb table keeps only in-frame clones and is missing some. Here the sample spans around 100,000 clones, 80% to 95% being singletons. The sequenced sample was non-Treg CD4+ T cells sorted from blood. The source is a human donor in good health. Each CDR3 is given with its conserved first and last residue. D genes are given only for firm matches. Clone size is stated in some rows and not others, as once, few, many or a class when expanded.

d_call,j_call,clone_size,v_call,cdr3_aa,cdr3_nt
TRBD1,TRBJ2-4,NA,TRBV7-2,CASSRFRGTKNIQYF,TGTGCCAGCAGCCGATTCAGGGGGACCAAAAACATTCAGTACTTC
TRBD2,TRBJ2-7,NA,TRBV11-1,CASSLLSGRSPYEQYF,TGTGCCAGCAGCTTATTGAGCGGGAGGTCACCCTACGAGCAGTACTTC
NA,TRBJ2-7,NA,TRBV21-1,CASPPYEQYF,TGTGCCAGCCCTCCCTACGAGCAGTACTTC
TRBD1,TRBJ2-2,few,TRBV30,CAWVHPSGGGITGELFF,TGTGCCTGGGTGCACCCATCAGGGGGCGGGATAACCGGGGAGCTGTTTTTT
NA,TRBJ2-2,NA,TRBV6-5,CASSYGVGELFF,TGTGCCAGCAGTTATGGCGTCGGGGAGCTGTTTTTT
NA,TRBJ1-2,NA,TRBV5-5,CASSRGPRRENYGYTF,TGTGCCAGCAGCAGGGGACCGCGAAGGGAAAACTATGGCTACACCTTC
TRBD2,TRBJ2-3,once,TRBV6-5,CASSPGLPTDTQYF,TGTGCCAGCAGTCCGGGACTACCCACAGATACGCAGTATTTT
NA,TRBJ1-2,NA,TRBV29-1,CSVAWRGGMNGYTF,TGCAGCGTTGCATGGCGAGGAGGTATGAATGGCTACACCTTC
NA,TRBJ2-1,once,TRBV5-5,CASSFLQGRSNEQFF,TGTGCCAGCAGCTTCTTACAGGGTAGGTCGAATGAGCAGTTCTTC
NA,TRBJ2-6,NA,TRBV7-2,CASSSRISGANVLTF,TGTGCCAGCAGCTCACGGATTTCTGGGGCCAACGTCCTGACTTTC
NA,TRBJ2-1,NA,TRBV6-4,CASSDSNARTYNEQFF,TGTGCCAGCAGTGACTCAAACGCAAGAACCTACAATGAGCAGTTCTTC
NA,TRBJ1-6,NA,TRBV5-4,CASSLNQGRSPLHF,TGTGCCAGCAGCTTGAATCAGGGTCGGTCACCCCTCCACTTT
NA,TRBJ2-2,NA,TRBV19,CASTPPRGGTGELFF,TGTGCCAGTACCCCCCCCAGGGGAGGCACCGGGGAGCTGTTTTTT
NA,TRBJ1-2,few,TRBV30,CAWSVRRLDYGYTF,TGTGCCTGGAGTGTTAGGAGGTTAGACTATGGCTACACCTTC
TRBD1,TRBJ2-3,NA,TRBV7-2,CASQTGSTDTQYF,TGTGCCAGTCAGACAGGGAGCACAGATACGCAGTATTTT